The 28 T cell receptor beta chains reported below all come from one sample, sequenced in a study of neurological immune-mediated disorders. TCRdb fed the 5' RACE reads into MiXCR, producing one record per CDR3 protein. The sample lists about 84,000 distinct CDR3 sequences, roughly 4.5% occurring once. Time point given: longitudinal time-point 3. Specimen: PBMCs. These receptors all come from a woman in her fifties or sixties with multiple sclerosis.

At least ten counts were recorded for this clonotype. V is TRBV5-1 and J is TRBJ2-7; 8 bases fit TRBD1. The germline CDR1 and CDR2 sequences are SGHRS and YFSETQ. V lost 3 bases to trimming and J lost 6 bases; unmatched junction nucleotides: 14. There are 16 residues in the CDR3. CDR3 DNA: TGCGCCAGCAGCTCTAGCCGGGACAGGCCCCCACTCGAGCAGTACTTC. Translation: CASSSSRDRPPLEQYF. The complete variable domain, with remaining parts taken from reference TRBV5-1 and TRBJ2-7, reads KAGVTQTPRYLIKTRGQQVTLSCSPISGHRSVSWYQQTPGQGLQFLFEYFSETQRNKGNFPGRFSGRQFSNSRSEMNVSTLELGDSALYLCASSSSRDRPPLEQYFGPGTRLTVT.

A few counts support this clonotype. This chain connects TRBV5-3 to TRBJ1-1, with no clear D. TRBV5-3 is treated as an ORF (open reading frame) with a function not yet certain. This CDR3 region has 15 residues. Trimming stripped 0 bases from V and 0 bases from J, with 9 bases between. CDR3 sequence: CARSLVYGMNTEAFF. The CDR3 bases are TGTGCCAGAAGCTTGGTATACGGTATGAACACTGAAGCTTTCTTT.

This clonotype was recorded many times. The chain employs TRBV5-1 and TRBJ2-7, with unresolved D. Germline V lookup: CDR1 SGHRS, CDR2 YFSETQ. V was trimmed by 0 bases and J by 2 bases, leaving 9 bases between them. CDR3 length: 14 residues. This CDR3 reads CASSLEVGTYEQYF. CDR3 sequence (DNA): TGCGCCAGCAGCTTGGAGGTGGGGACCTACGAGCAGTACTTC.

Many counts were recorded for this clonotype. The chain employs TRBV15 and TRBJ1-4; perhaps TRBD1 as D (6 bases). V gave up 0 bases and J gave up 0 bases, with 11 bases separating them. In germline, CDR1 is LNHNV, CDR2 YYDKDF (reference sequence). The CDR3 is made up of 17 amino acids. The CDR3: CATSRETGTSTNEKLFF. CDR3 bases: TGTGCCACCAGCAGAGAAACAGGGACTTCAACTAATGAAAAACTGTTTTTT.

This clonotype was recorded many times. This chain joins TRBV20-1 and TRBJ2-7; D is unresolved. The germline V and J ends were trimmed by 4 bases and 3 bases, with 13 bases remaining between them. The germline V gene encodes CDR1 DFQATT and CDR2 SNEGSKA (reference sequence). CDR3 length: 13 amino acids. This CDR3 is CSATGPLGYEQYF. CDR3 DNA: TGCAGTGCTACCGGGCCGCTGGGCTACGAGCAGTACTTC.

This clonotype showed up many times. This chain connects TRBV6-2 or TRBV6-3 to TRBJ2-1, with D maybe TRBD2 (7 bases). V shed 6 bases and J shed 10 bases, with 16 bases lying between them. Germline CDR1 and CDR2: MNHEY and SVGEGT. The CDR3 consists of 13 residues. The CDR3: CASRGGGLWEQFF. DNA for the CDR3: TGTGCCAGCAGGGGGGGGGGCCTCTGGGAGCAGTTCTTC.

This clonotype was seen ten or more times. V usage is TRBV2 and J usage is TRBJ2-6; the D gene could be TRBD1 or TRBD2 (6 bases each). Germline CDR1 reads SNHLY; CDR2 reads FYNNEI. The CDR3 sequence is 19 residues long. The V gene lost 6 bases and the J gene lost 0 bases, with 21 bases spanning the gap. The CDR3: CASRTGLGRESSGANVLTF. The CDR3 DNA reads TGTGCCAGCAGAACAGGGCTGGGGCGGGAAAGCTCTGGGGCCAACGTCCTGACTTTC.

This clonotype was detected ten times or more. This chain links TRBV24-1 with TRBJ2-4, with D perhaps TRBD1 or TRBD2 (6 bases each). Trimming took off 6 bases at V and 9 bases at J, with 11 bases between the two ends. Per germline, CDR1 KGHDR and CDR2 SFDVKD. The length of the CDR3 is 12 residues. The DNA of the CDR3 is TGTGCCACCAGTCTCGAGGGGGGCATTCAGTACTTC. Protein: CATSLEGGIQYF.

This clonotype occurred many times. V is TRBV20-1 and J is TRBJ1-6, with a possible D match to TRBD1 (6 bases). Germline CDR1 DFQATT, CDR2 SNEGSKA (reference sequence). Trimming cost V 6 bases and J 2 bases, with 11 bases left between them. This CDR3 has 14 residues. The CDR3 loop reads CSAPRDTYNSPLHF. CDR3 bases: TGCAGTGCCCCCCGGGACACCTATAATTCACCCCTCCACTTT.

This clonotype was recorded a few times. The chain uses TRBV30 and TRBJ1-2; D not certain. The CDR3 contains 12 residues. V was trimmed by 4 bases and J by 3 bases, leaving 9 bases between them. CDR1 is GTSNPN and CDR2 is SVGIG in the germline V gene (reference sequence). The CDR3 nucleotides read TGTGCCTGGAAGTTCGGGTACTATGGCTACACCTTC. Translating gives CAWKFGYYGYTF.

The table lists this clonotype with many counts. V is TRBV29-1 and J is TRBJ2-7, with TRBD1 matching 9 bases. There are 15 residues in the CDR3. V shed 6 bases, J shed 2 bases, and the junction held 11 bases outside the gene matches. CDR1 and CDR2 from the germline V gene are SQVTM and ANQGSEA. As DNA, the CDR3 is TGCAGCGTGCAAGACAGGGGGAGGATTCCCTACGAGCAGTACTTC. Protein product: CSVQDRGRIPYEQYF.

At least ten counts were recorded for this clonotype. The J gene is TRBJ1-4, the V gene TRBV20-1; 9 nucleotides line up with TRBD1. Germline V gene data show CDR1 as DFQATT and CDR2 as SNEGSKA (reference sequence). Trimming removed 3 bases from V and 6 bases from J; junction bases left unmatched: 8. CDR3 size: 15 residues. Written as DNA, the CDR3 is TGCAGTGCTAGGAGGGGGGGGACAGGGTATGAAAAACTGTTTTTT. It yields the protein CSARRGGTGYEKLFF.

This clonotype was found many times. The rearrangement links TRBV6-1 to TRBJ2-3, with no clear D. V lost 8 bases, J lost 6 bases, and 9 bases lay in between. The CDR3 loop spans 11 amino acids. The V gene's germline CDR1 is MNHNS and CDR2 SASEGT. The CDR3 DNA is TGTGCCAGCCTACGTCAGGATACGCAGTATTTT. Translated, it gives CASLRQDTQYF.

This clonotype was seen ten or more times. The J gene is TRBJ2-1, the V gene TRBV6-5; D not resolved. V lost 7 bases and J 0 bases, leaving 10 bases between the germline ends. Germline-derived CDR1 and CDR2 are MNHEY and SVGAGI. The CDR3 covers 14 residues. In DNA, the CDR3 is TGTGCCAGCAATCCAACGATCTCCTACAATGAGCAGTTCTTC. Residues: CASNPTISYNEQFF.

This clonotype was seen many times. This sequence joins TRBV6-6 and TRBJ1-2; the match to TRBD1 covers 7 bases. This CDR3 comprises 15 residues. V shed 0 bases and J 3 bases; nucleotides not matched to a gene: 4. Germline V gene sequence: CDR1 MNHNY, CDR2 SVGAGI (reference sequence). CDR3 nucleotides: TGTGCCAGCAGTTACTCGCGACAGGGTGACTATGGCTACACCTTC. Translating gives CASSYSRQGDYGYTF.

In this sample, this clonotype turned up many times. The chain carries TRBV11-2 and TRBJ2-1, with 16 positions matching TRBD2. CDR1 is SGHAT and CDR2 is FQNNGV in the germline V gene. The CDR3 totals 15 residues. V lost 5 bases, J lost 12 bases, and 7 bases stayed unmatched. The CDR3 bases are TGTGCCAGCAGCGTAGGGACTAGCGGGGGGGCGGGGCAGTTCTTC. Amino acids: CASSVGTSGGAGQFF. Together with reference TRBV11-2 and TRBJ2-1, the CDR3 gives the full variable domain: EAGVAQSPRYKIIEKRQSVAFWCNPISGHATLYWYQQILGQGPKLLIQFQNNGVVDDSQLPKDRFSAERLKGVDSTLKIQPAKLEDSAVYLCASSVGTSGGAGQFFGPGTRLTVL.

At least ten counts were recorded for this clonotype. The junction departs from the called germline gene at one end, perhaps through a read error. This chain uses TRBV7-7 with TRBJ2-3; 11 bases line up with TRBD1. Germline assignment: CDR1 SSHAT and CDR2 FNYEAQ (reference sequence). The CDR3 has 15 residues. The CDR3 DNA follows: TGTGCTAGCAGCACGGGACAGGGGGGTCAAGATACGCAGTATTTT. Its translation: CASSTGQGGQDTQYF.

This clonotype was recorded at least ten times. The chain is built from TRBV20-1 and TRBJ2-5, with 11 bases fitting TRBD1. V dropped 5 bases and J dropped 5; count of bases not matched to a gene: 7. The germline CDR1 and CDR2 sequences are DFQATT and SNEGSKA (reference sequence). This CDR3 comprises 14 residues. The DNA of the CDR3 is TGCAGTGCTCAGGACAGGGGGCTTCGGGAGACCCAGTACTTC. Its translation: CSAQDRGLRETQYF.

This clonotype was detected a few times. A read error is possible here, since a much larger clone lies one base away. The CDR3, as DNA: TGTGCCGGCACCCGATCGGGACACCTCTATGGCTACACCTTC. Protein sequence: CAGTRSGHLYGYTF. The V gene is TRBV28, the J gene TRBJ1-2; perhaps TRBD1 as D (6 bases). Germline V gene sequence: CDR1 MDHEN, CDR2 SYDVKM. The CDR3 extends over 14 amino acids. Trimming cost V 11 bases and J 4 bases, with 20 bases left between them.

This clonotype was detected many times. As DNA, the CDR3 is TGCGCCAGCAGCTTGGCGGTAGCCGGGGATGAGCAGTTCTTC. Encoded protein: CASSLAVAGDEQFF. This chain joins TRBV5-1 and TRBJ2-1; D is perhaps TRBD2 (5 bases). Germline V gene data show CDR1 as SGHRS and CDR2 as YFSETQ. V was shortened by 0 bases and J by 8 bases, with 12 bases between the two germline ends. CDR3 size: 14 residues.

This clonotype was counted ten times or more. The chain uses TRBV20-1 and TRBJ1-5; no clear D. Looked up from germline, CDR1 is DFQATT and CDR2 is SNEGSKA (reference sequence). The V end was cut by 6 bases, the J end by 3 bases, with 18 bases between. The CDR3 is 15 residues long. Here the CDR3 reads CSAHSPSNVNQPQHF. CDR3 sequence (DNA): TGCAGTGCCCACTCCCCCTCCAATGTCAATCAGCCCCAGCATTTT.

This clonotype was seen repeatedly, ten times or more. The rearrangement links TRBV2 to TRBJ2-5; weak D call: TRBD2 (6 bases). The CDR3 runs to 13 residues. V lost 4 bases and J lost 0, with 6 bases in between. Germline V gene sequence: CDR1 SNHLY, CDR2 FYNNEI. The CDR3 region is CASSGDYQETQYF. In nucleotides, the CDR3 is TGTGCCAGCAGTGGGGACTACCAAGAGACCCAGTACTTC.

This clonotype has ten or more counts. J is TRBJ1-1 and V is TRBV12-3 or TRBV12-4, with 7 nucleotides matching TRBD1. The J segment lost 2 bases and the V segment lost 5 bases, leaving 8 bases of the junction unmatched. The length of the CDR3 is 15 residues. DNA for the CDR3: TGTGCCAGCAGTCGAGGGCCAGGGGGAAACACTGAAGCTTTCTTT. This sequence encodes CASSRGPGGNTEAFF.

Ten or more counts support this clonotype. The rearrangement links TRBV14 to TRBJ2-7; D possibly corresponds to TRBD1 (5 bases). Looked up from germline, CDR1 is SGHDN and CDR2 is FVKESK. Between the trimmed V and J ends, which lost 0 bases and 1 base, there was a span of 16 bases. The CDR3 runs to 17 residues. CDR3 sequence: CASSQDLSPGYSYEQYF. CDR3 nucleotides: TGTGCCAGCAGCCAAGATCTTAGTCCAGGGTATTCCTACGAGCAGTACTTC.

This clonotype was picked up many times. V is TRBV5-1 and J is TRBJ2-3; D possibly corresponds to TRBD1 (5 bases). With 0 bases removed from V and 4 bases from J, the gap between germline ends came to 12 bases. This CDR3 is built from 15 residues. CDR1 SGHRS and CDR2 YFSETQ come from the germline V gene. CDR3 coding DNA: TGCGCCAGCAGCTTGGGACTTGGGGCGTCAGATACGCAGTATTTT. Translated: CASSLGLGASDTQYF.

This clonotype has a count of ten or more. The V and J genes are TRBV28 and TRBJ2-5, with 10 bases that match TRBD2. From germline, CDR1 is MDHEN and CDR2 SYDVKM. This CDR3 has 15 residues. V gave up 0 bases and J gave up 5 bases; unmatched junction bases: 3. This chain's CDR3 is CASSLWVAGGETQYF. Here the CDR3 DNA reads TGTGCCAGCAGTTTATGGGTAGCGGGGGGTGAGACCCAGTACTTC.

This clonotype was seen repeatedly, ten times or more. The chain links TRBV6-1 to TRBJ1-2; D gene ambiguous. The CDR3 loop spans 15 amino acids. The ends were cut back, 1 base at V and 6 bases at J, with 15 bases in the middle. Germline values: CDR1 MNHNS, CDR2 SASEGT. The CDR3 DNA follows: TGTGCCAGCAGTGAAGGGCGGGGAAGGACCCATGGCTACACCTTC. It translates to CASSEGRGRTHGYTF.

CDR3 region: CASREGLTGLHYNEQFF. DNA for the CDR3: TGTGCCAGCAGGGAGGGTTTGACAGGTCTCCACTACAATGAGCAGTTCTTC. This chain joins TRBV2 and TRBJ2-1; perhaps D is TRBD1 or TRBD2 (6 bases each). This CDR3 comprises 17 residues. Germline V gene data show CDR1 as SNHLY and CDR2 as FYNNEI. Trimming cost V 6 bases and J 3 bases, with 21 bases left between them.